This TCR beta chain emerged from a study of OX40 agonist ivuxolimab in advanced cancers. Germline V CDR1 and CDR2: LNHDA, SQIVND (reference sequence). The CDR3 totals 19 residues. V was trimmed by 8 bases and J by 1 base, leaving 27 bases between them. Clones were read by immunoSEQ multiplex PCR, and TCRdb kept only the in-frame ones, dropping some. In the table there are approximately 74,000 clones, about four fifths of which are singletons. The starting material was CD4+ or CD8+ T cells sorted from blood, obtained in a trial of the OX40 agonist ivuxolimab. The TCR sequence derives from an adult with an advanced solid tumor such as melanoma, head and neck, liver or kidney cancer. This chain joins TRBV19 and TRBJ2-1, with a tentative D call TRBD1 (7 bases). CDR3 protein: CASSTPEGPPGQSYNEQFF. For the CDR3, the DNA is TGTGCCAGTTCCACCCCGGAGGGACCCCCGGGACAGTCCTACAATGAGCAGTTCTTC.